Given below is one T cell receptor beta chain in context. What it binds is not known. Trimming took 2 bases from V and 3 from J, leaving 15 bases between them. The CDR3 consists of 15 residues. The V gene's germline CDR1 is SGHDT and CDR2 YYEEEE. This specimen comes from a study of T cell repertoires in aging, cancer and after chemotherapy. Turning to the study itself: Chronic lymphocytic leukemia patients on fludarabine- or bendamustine-based regimens gave paired samples before and after chemotherapy. The whole study produced a dataset of roughly 8.6 million TCR reads. Study outcomes and limitations: Compared with age-matched healthy donors, untreated hematological or solid cancer patients showed higher blood TCR clonality. In each cancer cohort, median generation probability increased across chemotherapy, suggesting thymic output rebounded.

Peripheral blood genomic DNA, not sorted cells or RNA, was the template. Rearranged V-D-J TRB sequences were amplified with a mixed TRB-A/B primer pool. TCRdb passed the multiplex PCR reads through MiXCR, listing each CDR3 protein once. Of around 13,000 distinct CDR3 sequences in the sample, 28% are singletons; the top ten hold approximately 9%. V and J are TRBV5-6 and TRBJ2-7; no definite D call. This sequence originates from a human donor with a blood cancer. Sequencing was done on a sample of blood. Written as DNA, the CDR3 is TGTGCCAGCAGCTTTTACCGGGCCCTCTACTACGAGCAGTACTTC. Translating gives CASSFYRALYYEQYF.